This T cell receptor beta chain emerged from a study of beta chain features in type 1 diabetes. On this clone: Its specificity is not known.

Germline assignment: CDR1 SGHTA and CDR2 FQGNSA. The V and J ends lost 1 base and 5 bases, in that order; junction bases with no gene match: 11. The CDR3 is 17 residues long. Broader study findings: A potential PCR bias toward shorter templates would be equal in patient and control samples.

Sequencing targeted expressed TCRB transcripts, as all isolated RNA had been reverse transcribed. Method: immunoSEQ multiplex PCR; TCRdb's copy keeps in-frame clones and lacks some. The data show hundreds of thousands of clones, about 15% seen once. The receptor's source is a man aged 30-40 years in good health. This chain connects TRBV7-2 to TRBJ2-5; 9 bases agree with TRBD2. The sample comprised central memory CD4+ T cells from blood. CDR3 amino acids: CASSLVAGGRAVETQYF. DNA for the CDR3: TGTGCCAGCAGCTTAGTGGCGGGCGGGAGGGCCGTGGAGACCCAGTACTTC.